Listed here are 21 T cell receptor beta chains from one sample, sequenced in a study of OX40 agonist ivuxolimab in advanced cancers. Sequenced by immunoSEQ multiplex PCR; TCRdb stores in-frame clones only, minus some. The table records 55,000 to 90,000 clones, around 80% of them present only once. Sequenced here: CD4+ or CD8+ T cells sorted from blood, sampled in a trial of the OX40 agonist ivuxolimab. The receptor source for this set is an adult with an advanced solid tumor such as melanoma, head and neck, liver or kidney cancer.

The V gene is TRBV7-9, the J gene TRBJ1-2; maybe TRBD1 (6 bases). V was cut by 6 bases and J by 5 bases, with 13 bases left in between. This CDR3 comprises 13 residues. Germline loops: CDR1 SEHNR, CDR2 FQNEAQ (reference sequence). CDR3 coding DNA: TGTGCCAGCAGTTCCAGGGGAGGTTATGGCTACACCTTC. Amino acid sequence: CASSSRGGYGYTF. The full variable domain, in which reference TRBV7-9 and TRBJ1-2 provide the parts outside the CDR3, is DTGVSQNPRHKITKRGQNVTFRCDPISEHNRLYWYRQTLGQGPEFLTYFQNEAQLEKSRLLSDRFSAERPKGSFSTLEIQRTEQGDSAMYLCASSSRGGYGYTFGSGTRLTVV.

This rearrangement joins TRBV5-1 to TRBJ1-5, with 8 bases aligning to TRBD1. There are 15 residues in the CDR3. Trimming cost V 2 bases and J 6 bases; bases outside gene matches: 7. Per germline, CDR1 SGHRS and CDR2 YFSETQ. CDR3 residues: CASSLGQGSSQPQHF. As DNA, the CDR3 is TGCGCCAGCAGCTTAGGACAGGGTAGCTCTCAGCCCCAGCATTTT.

The J gene is TRBJ2-7, the V gene TRBV6-1, with no clear D. Germline V lookup: CDR1 MNHNS, CDR2 SASEGT. V lost 4 bases to trimming and J lost 0 bases, with 7 bases between them. This CDR3 region has 13 residues. The DNA of the CDR3 is TGTGCCAGCAGTGTAGGTTACTCCTACGAGCAGTACTTC. It yields the protein CASSVGYSYEQYF.

The V gene is TRBV6-1, the J gene TRBJ2-1; possible D gene TRBD1, 5 bases. V lost 0 bases and J 0 bases, leaving 9 bases between the germline ends. This CDR3 is built from 16 residues. In germline, CDR1 is MNHNS, CDR2 SASEGT. CDR3 DNA sequence: TGTGCCAGCAGTGAAGCTAACCAGGGCTCCTACAATGAGCAGTTCTTC. Protein: CASSEANQGSYNEQFF.

V and J are TRBV6-6 and TRBJ1-1; the D is unclear. V lost 7 bases to trimming and J lost 1 base, with 7 bases between them. Germline lookup yields CDR1 MNHNY and CDR2 SVGAGI (reference sequence). This CDR3 contains 12 residues. The CDR3 is CASTASNTEAFF. CDR3 nucleotides: TGTGCCAGCACGGCGTCGAACACTGAAGCTTTCTTT.

This chain joins TRBV6-1 and TRBJ1-1; 7 bases are shared with TRBD1. This CDR3 spans 13 amino acids. The V segment lost 2 bases and the J segment 5 bases; nucleotides outside the gene matches: 2. Germline V gives CDR1 MNHNS, CDR2 SASEGT. The CDR3 region has the DNA TGTGCCAGCAGTGAACAGGACAGGACTGAAGCTTTCTTT. Translated: CASSEQDRTEAFF.

J is TRBJ1-6 and V is TRBV6-5; D is perhaps TRBD1 (6 bases). The V end lost 6 bases, the J end lost 7 bases, and 13 bases lay between the germline ends. Germline values: CDR1 MNHEY, CDR2 SVGAGI. This CDR3 is 14 amino acids long. This CDR3 is CASRAQGRNSPLHF. The CDR3 DNA reads TGTGCCAGCAGAGCACAGGGTCGGAATTCACCCCTCCACTTT.

This clone was counted only a few times. The chain joins TRBV10-1 to TRBJ2-1, with TRBD2 matching 9 bases. Germline CDR1 is WNHNN and CDR2 is SYGVQD (reference sequence). This CDR3 region has 15 residues. The V and J ends lost 3 bases and 7 bases, in that order; junction bases with no gene match: 7. The CDR3 nucleotides read TGCGCCAGCAGTGAATTGGCGGGGGGGCCTAATGAGCAGTTCTTC. This encodes CASSELAGGPNEQFF.

V usage is TRBV18 and J usage is TRBJ2-1, with 9 bases that match TRBD2. CDR3 length: 16 amino acids. With 2 bases clipped from V and 2 bases from J, the junction kept 4 bases outside the gene matches. Per the germline V gene, CDR1 is KGHSH and CDR2 is LQKENI. The CDR3 loop reads CASSPEKRGAYNEQFF. The CDR3 nucleotides read TGTGCCAGCTCACCAGAGAAGCGGGGGGCCTACAATGAGCAGTTCTTC.

In DNA form, the CDR3 reads TGCGCCAGCAGCCTAGGACAGGGGCCAGATACGCAGTATTTT. Amino acids: CASSLGQGPDTQYF. The gene calls are TRBV5-1 and TRBJ2-3, with 9 nucleotides matching TRBD1. J was trimmed by 4 bases and V by 4 bases; bases with no gene match: 4. Germline CDR1 SGHRS, CDR2 YFSETQ. This CDR3 is 14 amino acids long.

The chain employs TRBV5-4 and TRBJ2-5; 11 bases line up with TRBD2. The CDR3 has 16 amino acids. The V and J ends lost 3 bases and 1 base, in that order; junction bases with no gene match: 5. The germline gives CDR1 SGHNT, CDR2 YYREEE (reference sequence). Here the CDR3 DNA reads TGTGCCAGCAGCTCCCTTAGCGGGGGGGCCCAAGAGACCCAGTACTTC. Translating it yields CASSSLSGGAQETQYF.

A few counts support this clone. The same CDR3 arises from other DNA sequences in this sample as well. This chain links TRBV29-1 with TRBJ1-1, with TRBD1 identical over 8 bases. V was clipped by 4 bases and J by 5 bases; unmatched bases: 15. This CDR3 has 16 amino acids. Per the germline V gene, CDR1 is SQVTM and CDR2 is ANQGSEA. CDR3: CSVGRQGAGRGTEAFF. The CDR3 DNA reads as TGCAGCGTTGGTCGGCAGGGGGCGGGTCGGGGGACTGAAGCTTTCTTT.

This CDR3 reads CASSSGLAGFYNEQFF. The CDR3 nucleotides are TGTGCCAGCAGTTCGGGACTAGCGGGGTTTTACAATGAGCAGTTCTTC. V is TRBV7-2 and J is TRBJ2-1; the match to TRBD2 covers 13 bases. CDR3 length equals 16 residues. The V gene's germline CDR1 is SGHTA and CDR2 FQGNSA. With 6 bases clipped from V and 4 bases from J, the junction kept 6 bases outside the gene matches.

V and J are TRBV4-1 and TRBJ1-1, with TRBD1 matching 11 bases. Germline-derived CDR1 and CDR2 are MGHRA and YSYEKL. This CDR3 has 14 amino acids. J was trimmed by 6 bases and V by 4 bases; bases with no gene match: 4. CDR3 DNA sequence: TGCGCCAGCAGCCCCGGACAGGGGGCCTCTGAAGCTTTCTTT. Its protein is CASSPGQGASEAFF.

This clone was seen a single time. J is TRBJ2-5 and V is TRBV6-6, with 9 bases matching TRBD1. The length of the CDR3 is 16 residues. Trimming cost V 7 bases and J 9 bases; bases outside gene matches: 18. Germline V gene sequence: CDR1 MNHNY, CDR2 SVGAGI (reference sequence). CDR3 coding DNA: TGTGCCAGCATCCCAACCGGGACAGGGTACATGGGGGCCCAGTACTTC. This encodes CASIPTGTGYMGAQYF.

The chain carries TRBV19 and TRBJ2-7, with 8 bases matching TRBD1. Trimming removed 6 bases from V and 4 bases from J; junction bases left unmatched: 11. This CDR3 has 15 amino acids. The germline CDR1 and CDR2 sequences are LNHDA and SQIVND (reference sequence). CDR3 in DNA: TGTGCCAGTAGGTTACAGGGGGAAGGTACATACGAGCAGTACTTC. The encoded protein is CASRLQGEGTYEQYF.

This chain joins TRBV19 and TRBJ2-5; D may be TRBD1 (6 bases). The DNA end is a closer match to TRBJ2-7, so the J assignment may be wrong. The CDR3 spans 11 residues. Germline CDR1 reads LNHDA; CDR2 reads SQIVND (reference sequence). The CDR3 DNA follows: TGTGCCACCAAGGGGGTGGGCGAGCAGTACTTC. Amino acid sequence: CATKGVGEQYF.

The genes are TRBV6-5 and TRBJ2-1; 10 bases line up with TRBD2. Germline CDR1 and CDR2: MNHEY and SVGAGI. Trimming at V came to 0 bases and at J to 3 bases, leaving 2 bases not matched to a gene. The CDR3 has 16 residues. The CDR3 spells CASSYSGLAVYNEQFF. CDR3 nucleotide sequence: TGTGCCAGCAGTTACTCTGGACTAGCGGTCTACAATGAGCAGTTCTTC.

V and J are TRBV2 and TRBJ1-1; D is unresolved. The CDR3 runs to 14 residues. The V and J ends lost 0 bases and 3 bases respectively, with 8 bases between them. Germline CDR1 and CDR2: SNHLY and FYNNEI. CDR3: CASSEAPPDTEAFF. DNA of the CDR3: TGTGCCAGCAGTGAAGCTCCCCCGGACACTGAAGCTTTCTTT.

The CDR3 sequence is CSAAPQGLLETQYF. The CDR3 nucleotides are TGCAGCGCCGCCCCACAGGGTCTGTTGGAGACCCAGTACTTC. The genes are TRBV29-1 and TRBJ2-5; D perhaps matches TRBD1 (6 bases). Between the trimmed V and J ends, which lost 7 bases and 5 bases, there was a span of 20 bases. CDR3 length equals 14 residues. The V gene's germline CDR1 is SQVTM and CDR2 ANQGSEA.

The chain carries TRBV6-4 and TRBJ1-4; D ambiguous. The CDR3 has 13 amino acids. The V end lost 5 bases, the J end lost 8 bases, and 12 bases lay between the germline ends. Germline V gene lookup returns CDR1 MRHNA and CDR2 SNTAGT. DNA of the CDR3: TGTGCCAGCAGTTTATCCCGAGGGGAAAAACTGTTTTTT. Its protein is CASSLSRGEKLFF.